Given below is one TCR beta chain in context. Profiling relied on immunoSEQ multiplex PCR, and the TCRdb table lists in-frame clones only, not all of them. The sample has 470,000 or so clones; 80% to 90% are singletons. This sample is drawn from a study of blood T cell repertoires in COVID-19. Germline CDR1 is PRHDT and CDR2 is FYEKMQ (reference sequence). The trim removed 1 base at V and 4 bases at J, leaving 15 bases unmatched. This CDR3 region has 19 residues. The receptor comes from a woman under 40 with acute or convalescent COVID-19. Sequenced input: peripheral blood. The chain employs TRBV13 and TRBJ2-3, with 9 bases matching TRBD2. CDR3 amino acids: CASSLVSARLAVQADTQYF. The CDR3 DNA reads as TGTGCCAGCAGCTTAGTCTCCGCCAGACTAGCGGTTCAGGCAGATACGCAGTATTTT.